Presented here are 10 T cell receptor beta chains from one specimen sequenced in a study of T cells in Graves' hyperthyroidism and ophthalmopathy (dated by TCRdb to between 2017 and 2020). The method behind the library was multiplex PCR. The reads were generated on an Illumina HiSeq 2000. The TCR beta CDR3 regions were amplified from the RNA transcripts. For the first round of RT-PCR on the TCR CDR3, the HTBI primer set was used together with the Qiagen OneStep RT-PCR kit. TCRdb reprocessed the public reads (quality trimming at Q25 with fastp, clone calling with MiXCR) and kept in-frame beta chains. Rows with a matching CDR3 protein are joined into one entry that keeps the most common DNA and genes. In this sample the table shows about 180,000 distinct CDR3 sequences, over 15% of which occur a single time. Roughly 30% of the sample belongs to the ten largest clones. The sample consisted of blood. These receptors were collected from a woman aged 45-65 years with Graves' hyperthyroidism.

This clonotype appeared many times. The chain links TRBV5-1 to TRBJ2-1; 9 bases match TRBD2. V dropped 0 bases and J dropped 5; count of bases not matched to a gene: 24. This CDR3 has 22 residues. Germline V lookup: CDR1 SGHRS, CDR2 YFSETQ. The DNA of the CDR3 is TGCGCCAGCAGCTTGGCCTGGTCTAAGGGGCTCGCTTTGGCTAGCGGGGACAATGAGCAGTTCTTC. Translation gives CASSLAWSKGLALASGDNEQFF.

This clonotype was recorded at least ten times. The chain is built from TRBV19 and TRBJ1-5; tentatively, D is TRBD1 (5 bases). V lost 11 bases and J 3 bases, leaving 14 bases between the germline ends. Germline V gene lookup returns CDR1 LNHDA and CDR2 SQIVND (reference sequence). This CDR3 has 13 residues. This chain's CDR3 is CAVTGAPNQPQHF. CDR3 nucleotides: TGTGCCGTAACCGGGGCCCCCAATCAGCCCCAGCATTTT.

This clonotype was seen ten or more times. This rearrangement joins TRBV19 to TRBJ2-5; D unresolved. The CDR3 totals 13 residues. The V gene's germline CDR1 is LNHDA and CDR2 SQIVND (reference sequence). V lost 1 base and J lost 4, with 7 bases in between. In DNA form, the CDR3 reads TGTGCCAGTAGTATAGTCCGCGGAGAGACCCAGTACTTC. Protein: CASSIVRGETQYF. The full variable domain, with the rest looked up from reference TRBV19 and TRBJ2-5, is DGGITQSPKYLFRKEGQNVTLSCEQNLNHDAMYWYRQDPGQGLRLIYYSQIVNDFQKGDIAEGYSVSREKKESFPLTVTSAQKNPTAFYLCASSIVRGETQYFGPGTRLLVL.

This clonotype was seen ten or more times. V is TRBV24-1 and J is TRBJ1-2; no firm D call. Between the trimmed V and J ends, which lost 4 bases and 4 bases, there was a span of 12 bases. Germline assignment: CDR1 KGHDR and CDR2 SFDVKD. This CDR3 region has 14 residues. The DNA of the CDR3 is TGTGCCACCAGTGACTCAAACGAGCTCTATGGCTACACCTTC. It is translated as CATSDSNELYGYTF.

This clonotype was detected only a few times. The chain has TRBV6-1 and TRBJ1-6, with D uncertain. Germline V gene data show CDR1 as MNHNS and CDR2 as SASEGT. The CDR3 is made up of 15 amino acids. V lost 5 bases, J lost 11 bases, and 19 bases lay in between. The CDR3 reads CASSPVRGLSPPLHF. CDR3 coding DNA: TGTGCCAGCAGTCCGGTTCGGGGTTTGAGTCCACCCCTCCACTTT.

In this sample, this clonotype turned up many times. The V and J genes are TRBV20-1 and TRBJ1-6, with a possible D match to TRBD1 (6 bases). Germline V gives CDR1 DFQATT, CDR2 SNEGSKA (reference sequence). The CDR3 extends over 13 amino acids. V lost 3 bases, J lost 7 bases, and 10 bases lay in between. The CDR3 region has the DNA TGCAGTGCTAGTTTAGGGGGGAATTCACCCCTCCACTTT. Its protein is CSASLGGNSPLHF.

This clonotype was detected a few times. J is TRBJ2-7 and V is TRBV10-3; 7 nucleotides line up with TRBD1. Per germline, CDR1 ENHRY and CDR2 SYGVKD. CDR3 length: 14 amino acids. After removal of 6 bases from V and 0 bases from J, the junction contained 5 bases not matched to a gene. The CDR3 loop reads CAISQTGSSYEQYF. The CDR3 nucleotides are TGTGCCATCAGCCAGACAGGGAGCTCCTACGAGCAGTACTTC.

This clonotype occurred many times. The V gene is TRBV19, the J gene TRBJ2-7; D not resolved. The CDR3 has 14 amino acids. Per germline, CDR1 LNHDA and CDR2 SQIVND (reference sequence). V was clipped by 4 bases and J by 1 base, with 11 bases between them. CDR3 in DNA: TGTGCCAGTAGTACCCAGTGGTCTTCCTACGAGCAGTACTTC. Its translation: CASSTQWSSYEQYF.

This clonotype was found many times. The rearrangement links TRBV6-1 to TRBJ1-6, with a possible D match to TRBD1 (5 bases). The germline gives CDR1 MNHNS, CDR2 SASEGT. The CDR3 has 14 amino acids. V lost 5 bases and J lost 7, with 12 bases in between. This CDR3 reads CASSFRGVNSPLHF. CDR3 DNA sequence: TGTGCCAGCAGTTTCCGGGGGGTGAATTCACCCCTCCACTTT.

This clonotype was recorded at least ten times. The genes are TRBV14 and TRBJ1-1; 7 nucleotides line up with TRBD1. V gave up 2 bases and J gave up 1 base; unmatched junction bases: 13. Germline-derived CDR1 and CDR2 are SGHDN and FVKESK. The CDR3 is 18 amino acids. CDR3 in amino acids: CASSQFGTVGTENTEAFF. In nucleotides, the CDR3 is TGTGCCAGCAGCCAATTTGGTACAGTTGGGACAGAGAACACTGAAGCTTTCTTT.